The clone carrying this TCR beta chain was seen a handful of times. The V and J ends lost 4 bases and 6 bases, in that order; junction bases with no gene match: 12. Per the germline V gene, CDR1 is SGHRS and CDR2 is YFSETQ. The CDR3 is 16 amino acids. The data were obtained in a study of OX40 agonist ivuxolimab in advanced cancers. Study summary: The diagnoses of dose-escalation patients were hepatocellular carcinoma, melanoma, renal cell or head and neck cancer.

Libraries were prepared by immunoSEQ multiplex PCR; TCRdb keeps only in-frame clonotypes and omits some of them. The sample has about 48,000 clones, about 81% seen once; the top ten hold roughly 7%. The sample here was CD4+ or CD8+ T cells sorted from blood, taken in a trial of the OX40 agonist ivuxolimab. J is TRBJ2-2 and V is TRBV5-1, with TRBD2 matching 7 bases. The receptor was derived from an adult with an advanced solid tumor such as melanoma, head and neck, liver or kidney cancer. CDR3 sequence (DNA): TGCGCCAGCAGCCAAATACTAGCGACGGGGGCCGGGGAGCTGTTTTTT. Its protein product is CASSQILATGAGELFF.